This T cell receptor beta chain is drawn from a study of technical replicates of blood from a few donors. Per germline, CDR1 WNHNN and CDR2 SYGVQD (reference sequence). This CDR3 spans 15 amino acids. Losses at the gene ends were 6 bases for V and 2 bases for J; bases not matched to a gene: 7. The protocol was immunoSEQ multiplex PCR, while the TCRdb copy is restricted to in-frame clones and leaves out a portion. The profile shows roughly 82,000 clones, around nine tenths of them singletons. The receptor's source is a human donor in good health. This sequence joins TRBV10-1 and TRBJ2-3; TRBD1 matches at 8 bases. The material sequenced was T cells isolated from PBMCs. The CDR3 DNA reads TGCGCCAGCAGCCAAGGACAGGGTATCACAGATACGCAGTATTTT. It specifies CASSQGQGITDTQYF.